This T cell receptor (beta chain) was profiled in a study of T cells in women clearing cervical HPV infection. Study as a whole: For cases, blood was sampled a median 149 days after lesion detection, interquartile range about 90 to 230 days. Study results and caveats: Richness plus V gene abundances separated cases from controls with AUC roughly 0.83. TRBV6-7 abundance was lower in cases than controls (0.11% versus 0.16%). CIN3+ cases had significantly higher TCR repertoire richness than controls, but evenness did not differ.

With regard to this clone: Antigen: not known. Sequencing ends 3 residues short of the CDR3 end; the germline J gene provides the rest.

CDR1 and CDR2 (germline): SEHNR, FQNEAQ (reference sequence). The CDR3 has 15 residues. V lost 5 bases to trimming and J lost 2 bases; unmatched junction nucleotides: 4. Sequencing used immunoSEQ multiplex PCR; TCRdb keeps in-frame clones, though not all of them. Here the sample table reports approximately 23,000 clones. The V and J genes are TRBV7-9 and TRBJ2-2; 8 bases agree with TRBD2. The sequence was obtained from a woman between 18 and 75 years old with a cervical HPV16 infection that either progressed to CIN3+ or cleared (not recorded which). Material for sequencing was blood buffy coat. The CDR3 is CASSLSGTNTGELFF. CDR3 bases read: TGTGCCAGCAGCCTTAGCGGGACCAACACCGGGGAG.